The TCR beta chain described here comes from a study of shared clonotypes between healthy human individuals. A word on this clone: Its antigen remains unidentified.

In the original processing: Without quality scores, immunoSEQ junctional reads could not be filtered like full-length reads. Method: immunoSEQ multiplex PCR; TCRdb's copy keeps in-frame clones and lacks some. V and J calls plus clone size are reproduced from that table; the DNA served to infer D and trimming. The data show about 2 million clones, approximately 94% seen once. The length of the CDR3 is 18 residues. Germline CDR1 is PRHDT and CDR2 is FYEKMQ (reference sequence). V shed 6 bases, J shed 2 bases, and the junction held 17 bases outside the gene matches. Study findings and constraints: Clonotype sharing among the donors was expected to vary with sequencing depth.

The naive CD8 population came from CD45RO-negative cells selected for CCR7, without terminally differentiated effector memory CD45RA+ cells. Recent acute infections and vaccinations were absent in the healthy HIV-negative adult donors. Each sample came from a Caucasian adult donor living in Nashville, Tennessee. Sequences were obtained from naive CD8+ T cells sorted from blood. The sequence came from a young man in good health. The V call is TRBV13, the J call TRBJ2-3; TRBD2 matches 7 bases. The CDR3 DNA follows: TGTGCCAGCAGTCTCTCTAGCGGAGTTGCACCAAACACAGATACGCAGTATTTT. Protein sequence: CASSLSSGVAPNTDTQYF. The whole variable domain, filled in from reference TRBV13 and TRBJ2-3, reads AAGVIQSPRHLIKEKRETATLKCYPIPRHDTVYWYQQGPGQDPQFLISFYEKMQSDKGSIPDRFSAQQFSDYHSELNMSSLELGDSALYFCASSLSSGVAPNTDTQYFGPGTRLTVL.